This entry is about one T cell receptor beta chain. While CD8+ and CD4+ T cells were isolated negatively, TEMRA cells were enriched by FACS. Random hexamers were used to reverse transcribe 0.5 to 1 ug of RNA. TCRdb redid the calling of the immunoSEQ multiplex PCR reads with MiXCR, one entry per CDR3 protein. Among 330,000 or so distinct CDR3 sequences listed, over 75% were seen once. The entry originates in a study of CD8 T cells in Susac syndrome. Trimming stripped 6 bases from V and 5 bases from J, with 16 bases between. Germline V CDR1 and CDR2: MDHEN, SYDVKM. This CDR3 spans 14 amino acids. The chain combines TRBV28 with TRBJ1-2, with D maybe TRBD1 (6 bases). Specimen: CD8+ T cells from PBMCs. The TCR was taken from a human donor with multiple sclerosis. The CDR3 protein is CASSPRTDSYGYTF. The CDR3 DNA follows: TGTGCCAGCAGCCCGAGGACAGACAGTTATGGCTACACCTTC.